This TCR beta chain was captured by sequencing in a study of blood T cell repertoires in COVID-19. The CDR3 contains 12 residues. Trimming cost V 3 bases and J 11 bases, with 14 bases left between them. Sequencing was performed with immunoSEQ multiplex PCR; in TCRdb, only in-frame clones are kept and a portion is missing. The sample lists under 350,000 clones, 70% to 90% seen once, with under 5.5% in the top ten. The receptor's source is a man between 60 and 75 years old who had recovered from COVID-19. Input material: peripheral blood. J is TRBJ2-7 and V is TRBV12-3 or TRBV12-4; D is unresolved. The CDR3 loop reads CASSFLGPLKYF. The DNA of the CDR3 is TGTGCCAGCAGTTTCCTGGGCCCGTTAAAGTACTTC.